This is a list of T cell receptor beta chains from one sample in a study of blood T cell repertoires in COVID-19. Produced via immunoSEQ multiplex PCR; TCRdb's table is partial and in-frame only. The sample shows about 24,000 clones, 87% of them seen only once. Sequencing was performed on peripheral blood. These TCRs come from a human donor with active COVID-19. The donor label of this sample is uncertain. Each CDR3 is given with its conserved first and last residue. D genes are given only for firm matches. Only some rows state a clone size, as once, few, many or a class for expanded clones.

j_gene	abundance	d_gene	v_gene	CDR3nt	CDR3aa
TRBJ2-5	.	.	TRBV6-6	TGTGCCAGCAGCCCACCGAGGGGGGGGAGTCAGACCCAGTACTTC	CASSPPRGGSQTQYF
TRBJ2-1	.	.	TRBV3-1/TRBV3-2	TGTGCCAGCAGCCAAGATCTTGGAGCGATCAGTTTCGGGCAGTTCTTC	CASSQDLGAISFGQFF
TRBJ1-2	.	.	TRBV4-1	TGCGCCAGCAGCCAAGAGGCAGGGGCGAAAAACTATGGCTACACCTTC	CASSQEAGAKNYGYTF
TRBJ2-4	.	.	TRBV7-9	TGTGCCAGCAGCTTACGGCAGGGCAGCGACATTCAGTACTTC	CASSLRQGSDIQYF
TRBJ2-2	.	.	TRBV21-1	TGTGCCAGCAGCATCCGGGACAGGGACACCGGGGAGCTGTTTTTT	CASSIRDRDTGELFF
TRBJ2-7	once	TRBD2	TRBV20-1	TGCAGTGCTAGTGGGGGGGGGACGAAAGCCTACGAGCAGTACTTC	CSASGGGTKAYEQYF
TRBJ1-6	.	.	TRBV13	TGTGCCAGCAGCACCCAGCGTTCACCCCTCCACTTT	CASSTQRSPLHF
TRBJ2-3	.	TRBD2	TRBV14	TGTGCCACCTCGGGGGGTAGCACAGATACGCAGTATTTT	CATSGGSTDTQYF
TRBJ2-7	.	TRBD2	TRBV28	TGTGCCAGCAGTGGTGGGACTAGCGGGATCTTCTACGAGCAGTACTTC	CASSGGTSGIFYEQYF
TRBJ1-2	.	TRBD1	TRBV6-5	TGTGCCAGCAGGGGACAGGGGGACTTTGGCGGCTACACCTTC	CASRGQGDFGGYTF
TRBJ1-3	.	.	TRBV5-1	TGCGCCAGCAGCTTGGGTGAAAATGTATTCACCGGGGACACCATATATTTT	CASSLGENVFTGDTIYF
TRBJ1-2	.	TRBD1	TRBV27	TGTGCCAGCAGTTTTAGCGGACAGGGGTACTATGGCTACACCTTC	CASSFSGQGYYGYTF
TRBJ1-3	.	.	TRBV6-5	TGTGCCAGCAGTCGGGGGATCTCTGGAAACACCATATATTTT	CASSRGISGNTIYF
TRBJ2-7	.	TRBD2	TRBV4-2	TGTGCCAGCAGCCAAGAGCTAGCGGGGGTTGCCTACGAGCAGTACTTC	CASSQELAGVAYEQYF
TRBJ1-1	.	TRBD1	TRBV27	TGTGCCAGCAGTTTCCGGGACAGGGCCACTGAAGCTTTCTTT	CASSFRDRATEAFF
TRBJ2-5	.	TRBD2	TRBV3-1/TRBV3-2	TGTGCCAGCAGCAACTACCAGGGACTTAGCGGGGTTGGCTCCCAGTACTTC	CASSNYQGLSGVGSQYF